The T cell receptor (beta chain) under discussion was sequenced for a study of T cells expressing NK-cell markers. TCRdb reprocessed the 5' RACE reads; each CDR3 protein has one entry and no DNA is given. The sample table sets out approximately 460,000 distinct CDR3 sequences. Germline-derived CDR1 and CDR2 are SGHTA and FQGNSA. The CDR3 is 13 residues long. This TCR derives from a woman between 18 and 75 years old in good health. The sequenced sample consisted of blood T cells: a sorted CD56 or NKG2C T cell subset, CD4+ or CD8+ T cells, or bulk PBMC T cells (not recorded which). V is TRBV7-2 and J is TRBJ2-1; checking the TCRdb D call of TRBD2 is not possible without DNA. CDR3 protein: CASRRGVRNEQFF.